Listed below are T cell receptor beta chains from one sample, sequenced in a study of blood T cells in healthy people across ages. Via MiXCR, TCRdb re-called the 5' RACE reads, giving one row per CDR3 protein. Counted here are 550,000 to 700,000 distinct CDR3 sequences, 27% occurring once; the ten biggest clones make up less than 20%. The sequenced material came from blood. These receptors all stem from a woman aged 70-85 years in good health. Each CDR3 is given with its conserved first and last residue. The order of the fields is V gene, J gene, D gene, clone size, CDR3 protein, CDR3 DNA. The D gene is left open where the match is weak. Some rows have no size entry. The others give once, few or many, or a class for an expanded clone.

TRBV11-1	TRBJ2-1	-	-	CASSLYSGEAYNEQFF	TGTGCCAGCAGCTTGTACAGTGGGGAGGCTTACAATGAGCAGTTCTTC
TRBV7-9	TRBJ2-1	-	-	CASSATSAGSYNEQFF	TGTGCCAGCAGCGCTACTTCAGCGGGCTCCTACAATGAGCAGTTCTTC
TRBV11-3	TRBJ1-4	-	-	CASSFGKANEKLFF	TGTGCCAGCAGCTTCGGGAAGGCTAATGAAAAACTGTTTTTT
TRBV12-3/TRBV12-4	TRBJ2-4	-	-	CASSPKLAKNIQYF	TGTGCCAGCAGCCCCAAACTAGCCAAAAACATTCAGTACTTC
TRBV12-5	TRBJ2-1	TRBD2	once	CASGSSGGHNEQFF	TGTGCTAGTGGCTCTAGCGGGGGTCACAATGAGCAGTTCTTC
TRBV5-1	TRBJ1-1	-	once	CASGEQPGGEAFF	TGCGCCAGCGGTGAACAGCCCGGGGGGGAAGCTTTCTTT
TRBV20-1	TRBJ2-1	TRBD2	few	CSARDPKRGEQFF	TGCAGTGCTAGAGACCCTAAGCGGGGTGAGCAGTTCTTC
TRBV7-9	TRBJ1-2	-	-	CASSLESTGRGYTF	TGTGCCAGCAGCTTAGAATCGACGGGGCGAGGCTACACCTTC
TRBV20-1	TRBJ1-1	-	-	CSARGTGSNTEAFF	TGCAGTGCTAGGGGGACGGGTTCGAACACTGAAGCTTTCTTT
TRBV4-3	TRBJ1-2	-	few	CASSPRGGFNYGYTF	TGCGCCAGCAGCCCCCGAGGTGGATTTAACTATGGCTACACCTTC
TRBV20-1	TRBJ2-7	-	-	CSARTYTYEQYF	TGCAGTGCAAGGACATATACCTACGAGCAGTACTTC
TRBV7-2	TRBJ2-3	-	-	CASSLALLAGDTQYF	TGTGCCAGCAGCTTAGCGCTACTAGCTGGGGATACGCAGTATTTT
TRBV5-5	TRBJ1-2	TRBD1	-	CASGRTGGVGSYGYTF	TGTGCCAGCGGAAGGACAGGGGGTGTTGGCAGCTATGGCTACACCTTC
TRBV13	TRBJ1-1	TRBD1	-	CASSFGRGPEAFF	TGTGCCAGCAGCTTTGGCAGGGGGCCTGAAGCTTTCTTT
TRBV4-2	TRBJ2-7	-	few	CASSQVEAQEQYF	TGTGCCAGCAGCCAAGTCGAAGCGCAAGAGCAGTACTTC
TRBV2	TRBJ2-4	-	few	CASRSSTAKNIQYF	TGTGCCAGCAGGAGCTCCACAGCCAAAAACATTCAGTACTTC
TRBV5-1	TRBJ2-5	-	few	CASSLGQVPYQETQYF	TGCGCCAGCAGCTTGGGGCAGGTTCCGTACCAAGAGACCCAGTACTTC
TRBV5-1	TRBJ2-5	TRBD1	-	CASSGRQGNIQETQYF	TGCGCCAGCAGCGGTAGACAGGGCAACATCCAAGAGACCCAGTACTTC
TRBV6-2/TRBV6-3	TRBJ2-1	TRBD2	few	CASSYGRVSGTDNEQFF	TGTGCCAGCAGTTACGGTCGTGTAAGCGGGACGGATAATGAGCAGTTCTTC
TRBV27	TRBJ2-5	TRBD2	once	CASSSGGSGGSNEQFF	TGTGCCAGCAGTTCCGGTGGGAGCGGGGGGTCAAATGAGCAGTTCTTT
TRBV29-1	TRBJ2-1	-	few	CSVSKLYNEQFF	TGCAGCGTTTCTAAACTTTACAATGAGCAGTTCTTC
TRBV7-9	TRBJ2-5	TRBD2	few	CASSFGTSEETQYF	TGTGCCAGCAGCTTTGGGACTAGCGAAGAGACCCAGTACTTC
TRBV6-2/TRBV6-3	TRBJ2-7	-	few	CAIGQGWNEQYF	TGTGCCATCGGGCAGGGGTGGAACGAGCAGTACTTC
TRBV7-3	TRBJ2-2	-	few	CASSPTNANTGELFF	TGTGCCAGCAGCCCTACAAACGCGAACACCGGGGAGCTGTTTTTT
TRBV20-1	TRBJ2-5	TRBD2	few	CSASGRGGYQETQYF	TGCAGTGCTAGCGGGCGGGGGGGGTACCAAGAGACCCAGTACTTC
TRBV13	TRBJ1-4	-	few	CASSSGEALNEKLFF	TGTGCCAGCAGCTCCGGTGAGGCCCTTAATGAAAAACTGTTTTTT
TRBV20-1	TRBJ2-7	-	-	CSARDPLESRDEQYF	TGCAGTGCTCGAGACCCACTGGAGTCTAGGGACGAGCAGTACTTC
TRBV3-1	TRBJ2-7	TRBD2	-	CASSLGPPSGGAYEQYF	TGTGCCAGCAGCCTAGGTCCCCCTAGCGGGGGAGCCTACGAGCAGTACTTC
TRBV20-1	TRBJ2-2	TRBD2	many	CSARGGSGGRDTGELFF	TGCAGTGCTAGAGGGGGTAGCGGGGGAAGGGACACCGGGGAGCTGTTTTTT
TRBV28	TRBJ1-2	-	-	CASSRQINYGYTF	TGTGCCAGCAGCAGACAGATAAACTATGGCTACACCTTC
TRBV6-2/TRBV6-3	TRBJ2-1	TRBD1	few	CASTLQGAYNEQFF	TGTGCCAGCACCCTACAGGGGGCCTACAATGAGCAGTTCTTC
TRBV7-9	TRBJ1-2	-	-	CASSLGGEMDGYTF	TGTGCCAGCAGCTTAGGGGGGGAAATGGATGGCTACACCTTC
TRBV6-4	TRBJ2-3	TRBD1	medium-sized	CASSDRTGSTDTQYF	TGTGCCAGCAGTGACCGGACAGGGAGCACAGATACGCAGTATTTT
TRBV4-2	TRBJ1-1	-	few	CASSQAGFYEAFF	TGTGCCAGCAGCCAAGCGGGTTTCTATGAAGCTTTCTTT
TRBV5-1	TRBJ2-7	-	few	CASSSISAGATYEQYF	TGCGCCAGCAGCTCAATTTCCGCAGGGGCGACCTACGAGCAGTACTTC
TRBV20-1	TRBJ2-1	TRBD2	few	CSARERRSGGATNEQFF	TGCAGTGCTAGGGAAAGGCGTAGCGGGGGGGCGACCAATGAGCAGTTCTTC
TRBV7-9	TRBJ2-7	TRBD1	-	CASSLREGGQGSHEQYF	TGTGCCAGCAGCTTACGAGAGGGGGGACAGGGGTCCCACGAGCAGTACTTC
TRBV7-9	TRBJ2-7	-	few	CASSLGSGGYEQYF	TGTGCCAGCAGCTTAGGTAGCGGAGGCTACGAGCAGTACTTC